The 7 T cell receptor beta chains below were found in one sample sequenced in a study of blood T cell repertoires in COVID-19. Profiling relied on immunoSEQ multiplex PCR, and the TCRdb table lists in-frame clones only, not all of them. This sample has roughly 300,000 clones, with roughly 88% found just once. Input material: peripheral blood. These receptors were obtained from a man aged 18 to 35 with active or convalescent COVID-19.

The rearrangement links TRBV9 to TRBJ2-7; 10 nucleotides agree with TRBD2. The CDR3 extends over 16 amino acids. CDR1 SGDLS and CDR2 YYNGEE come from the germline V gene. J gave up 2 bases and V 3 bases, and 8 bases lay outside the gene matches. CDR3 coding DNA: TGTGCCAGCAGCGGAGGAAGCGGGGGGGGTACCTACGAGCAGTACTTC. As protein: CASSGGSGGGTYEQYF. Supplemented by reference TRBV9 and TRBJ2-7, the full variable domain reads DSGVTQTPKHLITATGQRVTLRCSPRSGDLSVYWYQQSLDQGLQFLIQYYNGEERAKGNILERFSAQQFPDLHSELNLSSLELGDSALYFCASSGGSGGGTYEQYFGPGTRLTVT.

The chain combines TRBV29-1 with TRBJ2-2, with TRBD1 matching 11 bases. Germline CDR1 and CDR2: SQVTM and ANQGSEA. Unmatched junction bases numbered 4, after V lost 6 bases and J lost 4 bases. This CDR3 has 14 residues. The CDR3, as DNA: TGCAGCGTGACTGGACAGGGGGCCACCGGGGAGCTGTTTTTT. Translating it yields CSVTGQGATGELFF.

The chain carries TRBV21-1 and TRBJ2-1; the table's D call of TRBD1 was not tested on the DNA. TRBV21-1 is assigned pseudogene status. The CDR3 is made up of 12 amino acids. DNA for the CDR3: TGTGCCAGCAGCGAGGACAGTCATCGGCAGTTCTTC. Translated, it gives CASSEDSHRQFF.

The chain is built from TRBV5-1 and TRBJ1-5; D may be TRBD1 (6 bases). The ends were cut back, 4 bases at V and 4 bases at J, with 15 bases in the middle. Per the germline V gene, CDR1 is SGHRS and CDR2 is YFSETQ. This CDR3 region has 15 residues. The CDR3 DNA is TGCGCCAGCAGCGCCTCCGGGACAAAAAATCAGCCCCAGCATTTT. Translating gives CASSASGTKNQPQHF.

The chain uses TRBV4-1 and TRBJ2-7; 9 bases are a match to TRBD1. Germline V gives CDR1 MGHRA, CDR2 YSYEKL. The CDR3 is 13 amino acids. Trimming at V came to 4 bases and at J to 7 bases, leaving 5 bases not matched to a gene. CDR3 DNA sequence: TGCGCCAGCAGCCGGACAGGGGAGGGGGAGCAGTACTTC. It encodes CASSRTGEGEQYF.

This clone has only a few counts. In the same sample, other DNA sequences code for this CDR3. The chain carries TRBV3-1 (or the pseudogene TRBV3-2) and TRBJ2-3; a possible D gene is TRBD2 (6 bases). This CDR3 has 13 amino acids. V lost 8 bases and J 1 base, leaving 10 bases between the germline ends. Germline values: CDR1 LGHDT, CDR2 YNNKEL (reference sequence). The CDR3 region has the DNA TGTGCCAGCTCCGGGGGTGGCACAGATACGCAGTATTTT. Protein product: CASSGGGTDTQYF.

The chain recombines TRBV27 with TRBJ2-2; TRBD2 agrees at 10 bases. Germline V gene lookup returns CDR1 MNHEY and CDR2 SMNVEV (reference sequence). Losses at the gene ends were 2 bases for V and 3 bases for J; bases not matched to a gene: 6. The CDR3 loop spans 17 amino acids. The CDR3 DNA reads TGTGCCAGCAGTTTAGCCCTAGCGGGGGTTCACACCGGGGAGCTGTTTTTT. Protein: CASSLALAGVHTGELFF.